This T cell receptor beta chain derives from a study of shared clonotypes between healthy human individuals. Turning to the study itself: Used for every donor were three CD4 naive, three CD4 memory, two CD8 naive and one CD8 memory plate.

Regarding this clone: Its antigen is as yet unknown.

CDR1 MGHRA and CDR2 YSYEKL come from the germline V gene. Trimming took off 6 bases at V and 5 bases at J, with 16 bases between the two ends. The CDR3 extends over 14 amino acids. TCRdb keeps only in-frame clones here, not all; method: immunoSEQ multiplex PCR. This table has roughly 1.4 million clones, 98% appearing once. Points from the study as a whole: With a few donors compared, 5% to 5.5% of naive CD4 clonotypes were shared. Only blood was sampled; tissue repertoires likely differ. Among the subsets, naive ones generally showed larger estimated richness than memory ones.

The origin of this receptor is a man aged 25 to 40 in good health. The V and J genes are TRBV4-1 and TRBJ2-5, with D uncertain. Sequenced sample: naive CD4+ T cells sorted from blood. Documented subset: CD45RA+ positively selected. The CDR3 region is CASSSFPVSETQYF. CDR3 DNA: TGCGCCAGCAGTTCTTTTCCAGTTTCGGAGACCCAGTACTTC.